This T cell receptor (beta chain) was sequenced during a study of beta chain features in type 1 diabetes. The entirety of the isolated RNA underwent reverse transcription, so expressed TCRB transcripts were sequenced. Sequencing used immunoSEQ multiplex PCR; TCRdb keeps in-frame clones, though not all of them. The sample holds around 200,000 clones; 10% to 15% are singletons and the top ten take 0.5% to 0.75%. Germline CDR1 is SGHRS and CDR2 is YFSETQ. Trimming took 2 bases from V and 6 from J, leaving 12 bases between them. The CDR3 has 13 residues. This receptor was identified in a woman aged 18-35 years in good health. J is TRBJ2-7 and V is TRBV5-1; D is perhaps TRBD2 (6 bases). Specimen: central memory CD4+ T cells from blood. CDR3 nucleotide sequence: TGCGCCAGCAGCTTTTTCGGAGGGGCCGAGCAGTACTTC. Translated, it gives CASSFFGGAEQYF.